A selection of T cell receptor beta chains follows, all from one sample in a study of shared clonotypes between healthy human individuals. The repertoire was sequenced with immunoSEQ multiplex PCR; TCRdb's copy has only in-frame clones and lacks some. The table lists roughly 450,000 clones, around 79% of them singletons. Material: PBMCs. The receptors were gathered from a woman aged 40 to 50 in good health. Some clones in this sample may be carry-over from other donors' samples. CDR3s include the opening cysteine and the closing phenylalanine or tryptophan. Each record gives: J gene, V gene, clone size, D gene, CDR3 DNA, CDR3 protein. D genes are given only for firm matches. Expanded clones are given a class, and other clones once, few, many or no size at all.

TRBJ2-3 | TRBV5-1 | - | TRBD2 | TGCGCCAGCAGCTTCGGTTCTAGCGGGAGGCCAGATACGCAGTATTTT | CASSFGSSGRPDTQYF
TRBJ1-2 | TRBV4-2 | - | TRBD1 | TGTGCCAGCAGCCGAACAGGGGATGGCTACACCTTC | CASSRTGDGYTF
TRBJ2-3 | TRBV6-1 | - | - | TGTGCCAGCAGTGAAGGGGGGAGCCGGGGCACAGATACGCAGTATTTT | CASSEGGSRGTDTQYF
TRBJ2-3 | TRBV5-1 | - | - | TGCGCCAGCAGACAACCGCGGGGCTCCGCTGCAGATACGCAGTATTTT | CASRQPRGSAADTQYF
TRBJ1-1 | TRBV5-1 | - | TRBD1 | TGCGCCAGCAGCTTAACAGGGGGCGCGGACACTGAAGCTTTCTTT | CASSLTGGADTEAFF
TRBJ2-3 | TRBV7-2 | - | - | TGTGCCAGCAGCTTAGACCGGTTCACAGATACGCAGTATTTT | CASSLDRFTDTQYF
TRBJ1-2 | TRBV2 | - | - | TGTGCCAGCAGTGATCGGTGGTTAGTGCTTGGCTACACCTTC | CASSDRWLVLGYTF
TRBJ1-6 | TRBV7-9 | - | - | TGTGCCAGCAGCCAGACAGGAGATTCACCCCTCCACTTT | CASSQTGDSPLHF
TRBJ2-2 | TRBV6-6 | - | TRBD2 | TGTGCCAGCAGTTACTCGCCTGGGCTAGCGGTAGGGGAGCTGTTTTTT | CASSYSPGLAVGELFF
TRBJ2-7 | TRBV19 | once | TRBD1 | TGTGCCAGTAGGCCCCCAATGGCGACAGGGAAGTCCTACGAGCAGTACTTC | CASRPPMATGKSYEQYF
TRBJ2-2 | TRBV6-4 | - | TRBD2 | TGTGCCAGCAGTCGGCTAGCGGGAGACACCGGGGAGCTGTTTTTT | CASSRLAGDTGELFF
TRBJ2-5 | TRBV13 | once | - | TGTGCCAGCAGCTTAGGCCTCGCACGGATAGGGGAAGAGACCCAGTACTTC | CASSLGLARIGEETQYF
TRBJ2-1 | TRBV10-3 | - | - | TGTGCCATCAGTGATGTTAGGGAGACCCCCTACAATGAGCAGTTCTTC | CAISDVRETPYNEQFF
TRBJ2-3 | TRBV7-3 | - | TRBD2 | TGTGCCAGCAGCTTAGGGCAGACTAGCGGGAACACAGATACGCAGTATTTT | CASSLGQTSGNTDTQYF
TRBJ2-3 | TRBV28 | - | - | TGTGCCAGCAGTTTATCAGACCAGAGCACAGATACGCAGTATTTT | CASSLSDQSTDTQYF
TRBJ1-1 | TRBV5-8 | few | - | TGTGCCAGCAGGGGGAGGGGGTACACTGAAGCTTTCTTT | CASRGRGYTEAFF
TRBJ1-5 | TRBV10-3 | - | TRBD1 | TGTGCCATCAGTGAGGTGACAGGGGGTCGCCAGCCCCAGCATTTT | CAISEVTGGRQPQHF
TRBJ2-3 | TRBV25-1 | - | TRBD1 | TGTGCCAGCAGTGAATCTACCGGGACAGGGGCCACAGATACGCAGTATTTT | CASSESTGTGATDTQYF
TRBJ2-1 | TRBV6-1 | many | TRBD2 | TGTGCCAGCAGTGATTTAGCGGGAGGGCGGGATGAGCAGTTCTTC | CASSDLAGGRDEQFF
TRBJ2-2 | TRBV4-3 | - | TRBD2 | TGCGCCAGCAGCCCACTAGCGGGAGTACCCCCCGGGGAGCTGTTTTTT | CASSPLAGVPPGELFF
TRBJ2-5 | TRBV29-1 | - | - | TGCAGCGTTAGTGGGGGGTCGTTAGAGACCCAGTACTTC | CSVSGGSLETQYF
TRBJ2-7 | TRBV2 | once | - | TGTGCCAGCAGTGCGTTGCGACAGAACTACGAGCAGTACTTC | CASSALRQNYEQYF
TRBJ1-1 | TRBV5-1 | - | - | TGCGCCAGCAGCTTGTTGGGCCAGGGGAACACTGAAGCTTTCTTT | CASSLLGQGNTEAFF
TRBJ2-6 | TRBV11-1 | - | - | TGTGCCAGCAGCATAGGGGGGTTGGGGAGCTCTGGGGCCAACGTCCTGACTTTC | CASSIGGLGSSGANVLTF
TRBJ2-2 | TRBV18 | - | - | TGTGCCAGCTCACCCCTCGGTGGTAGCGAGACCGGGGAGCTGTTTTTT | CASSPLGGSETGELFF
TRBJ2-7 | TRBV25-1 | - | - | TGTGCCAGCAGACCCCCCCCGGGGAACCGGTACGAGCAGTACTTC | CASRPPPGNRYEQYF
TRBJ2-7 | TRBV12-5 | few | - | TGTGCTAGTGGTTTGGTAGGGGGGGAGCAGTACTTC | CASGLVGGEQYF
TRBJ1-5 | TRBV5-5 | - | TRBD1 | TGTGCCAGCAGCTCACAAACAGGGGGCGGTCAGCCCCAGCATTTT | CASSSQTGGGQPQHF
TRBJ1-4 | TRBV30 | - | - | TGTGCCTGGAACCCGGGGGCGAATGAAAAACTGTTTTTT | CAWNPGANEKLFF
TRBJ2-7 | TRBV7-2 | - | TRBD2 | TGTGCCAGCAGCTCCGCGGGAGGGCGCCCCTACGAGCAGTACTTC | CASSSAGGRPYEQYF
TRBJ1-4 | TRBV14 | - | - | TGTGCCAGCAGCCGGCAGAATAATGAAAAACTGTTTTTT | CASSRQNNEKLFF